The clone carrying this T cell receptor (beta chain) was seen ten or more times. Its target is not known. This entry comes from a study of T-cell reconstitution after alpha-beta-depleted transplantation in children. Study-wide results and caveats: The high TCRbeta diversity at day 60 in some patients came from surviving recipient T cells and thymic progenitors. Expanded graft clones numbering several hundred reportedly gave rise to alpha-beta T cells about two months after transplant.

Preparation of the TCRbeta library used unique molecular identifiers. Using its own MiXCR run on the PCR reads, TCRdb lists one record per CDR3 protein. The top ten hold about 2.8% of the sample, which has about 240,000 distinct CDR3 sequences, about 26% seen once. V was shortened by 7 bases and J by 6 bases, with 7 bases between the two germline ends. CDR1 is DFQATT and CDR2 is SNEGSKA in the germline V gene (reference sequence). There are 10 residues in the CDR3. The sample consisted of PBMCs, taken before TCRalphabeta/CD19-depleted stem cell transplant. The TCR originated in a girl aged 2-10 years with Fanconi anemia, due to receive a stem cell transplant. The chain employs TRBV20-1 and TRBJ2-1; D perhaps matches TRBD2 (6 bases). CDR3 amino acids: CSGLGNEQFF. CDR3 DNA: TGCAGTGGACTAGGCAATGAGCAGTTCTTC.